The rows below give T cell receptor beta chains drawn from one sample of a study of T cell repertoires in cytomegalovirus infection. In TCRdb, the reads were re-called with MiXCR into one record per CDR3 protein. The sample consists of approximately 700,000 distinct CDR3 sequences, 35% of them appearing once. The source material was PBMCs. All receptors derive from a human donor in good health (CMV status not recorded). Some clones in this sample may be carry-over from other donors' samples. Each CDR3 is given with its conserved first and last residue. D genes are given only for firm matches. Clone size is given for some rows only: seen once, a few or many times, or a class if the clone is expanded.

>NA|TRBJ1-5|many|TRBV28
TGTGCCAGCAGTGTAAGGGTCTCCAGGCCCCAGCATTTT
CASSVRVSRPQHF
>NA|TRBJ2-7|few|TRBV6-6
TGTGCCAGCATAGGGGCATGGACAGATAAGTACTTC
CASIGAWTDKYF
>NA|TRBJ2-5|NA|TRBV29-1
TGCAGCGTTGATGGGGGTGGCGGGCAAGAGACCCAGTACTTC
CSVDGGGGQETQYF
>NA|TRBJ1-1|once|TRBV6-1
TGTGCCAGCAGTGAATTGAGGGGTTCAGCTTTCTTT
CASSELRGSAFF
>TRBD1|TRBJ2-7|NA|TRBV19
TGTGCCAGTAGTATCCGGGACAGGGGGTACGAGCAGTCCTTC
CASSIRDRGYEQSF
>TRBD2|TRBJ2-2|NA|TRBV7-2
TGTGCCAGCAGCTTGGACTCCGTTAGCGGGAGTGGGGCCACCGGGGAGCTGTTTTTT
CASSLDSVSGSGATGELFF
>NA|TRBJ2-7|many|TRBV7-9
TGTGCCAGCAGTTTAGCGACGTACGAGCAGTACTTC
CASSLATYEQYF
>NA|TRBJ2-7|NA|TRBV28
TGTGCCAGCACCCCCGCCTGGACATCGGGTGAGCAGTACTTC
CASTPAWTSGEQYF
>TRBD2|TRBJ2-7|NA|TRBV12-3/TRBV12-4
TGTGCCAGCAGCTCCGGGGGGGGGAGATTTCGGGAGCAGTACTTC
CASSSGGGRFREQYF
>TRBD2|TRBJ2-7|NA|TRBV6-6
TGTGCCAGCGCTAGCGGGAGCTTTGGCTACGAGCAGTACTTC
CASASGSFGYEQYF
>NA|TRBJ2-2|NA|TRBV7-6
TGTGCCAGCAGCAATGCCGGGGAGCTGTTTTTT
CASSNAGELFF
>NA|TRBJ1-1|many|TRBV27
TGTGCCAGCAGGGGGACGTGGGGGCTGAACACTGAAGCTTTCTTT
CASRGTWGLNTEAFF
>NA|TRBJ2-5|few|TRBV5-6
TGTGCCACCAACTCGGGCTACAGCCAAGAGACCCAGTACTTC
CATNSGYSQETQYF
>TRBD1|TRBJ1-2|NA|TRBV7-8
TGTGCCAGCAGCTATTCCGGGACAGGGGGCGGAGGTGCAGGCTACACCTTC
CASSYSGTGGGGAGYTF
>TRBD2|TRBJ2-1|NA|TRBV2
TGTGCCAGCAGTGAGGGACTAGCGGGATACTACAATGAGCAGTTCTTC
CASSEGLAGYYNEQFF
>NA|TRBJ2-7|NA|TRBV7-9
TGTGCCAGCAGCTCATGGACTGGGGCGTACGAGCAGTACTTC
CASSSWTGAYEQYF
>TRBD1|TRBJ2-1|many|TRBV7-9
TGTGCCAGCAGGCTACCACTACAGGGGGTCGCGGACAATGAGCAGTTCTTC
CASRLPLQGVADNEQFF
>TRBD1|TRBJ2-7|few|TRBV27
TGTGCCAGCAGTTTATCGACAATCCTCTACAGGGGGCGTTCGTCCTACGAGCAGTACTTC
CASSLSTILYRGRSSYEQYF
>TRBD2|TRBJ2-7|many|TRBV6-2/TRBV6-3
TGTGCCAGCACTTTCTCCAGGACTAGCGGGGACTACGAGCAGTACTTC
CASTFSRTSGDYEQYF
>TRBD2|TRBJ2-1|NA|TRBV6-6
TGTGCCAGCAGTTCCGCAGGGACTAGCGGTGAGCAGTTCTTC
CASSSAGTSGEQFF
>TRBD2|TRBJ2-6|NA|TRBV7-9
TGTGCCAGCAGCCCCGCGCGGGGGGCTTTCTCTGGGGCCAACGTCCTGACTTTC
CASSPARGAFSGANVLTF
>NA|TRBJ1-1|NA|TRBV20-1
TGCAGTGCCCGGAACACTGAAGCTTTCTTT
CSARNTEAFF
>NA|TRBJ1-1|NA|TRBV7-6
TGTGCCAGCAGCTCCGGACGGGAGAACACTGAAGCTTTCTTT
CASSSGRENTEAFF
>NA|TRBJ2-7|NA|TRBV7-8
TGTGCCAGCAGCTTTAGGCCAGGGGTTAGTTACGAGCAGTACTTC
CASSFRPGVSYEQYF
>NA|TRBJ1-4|many|TRBV7-9
TGTGCCAGCAGCTTTTCCGTCAGGGGCCGGCTGTTTTTT
CASSFSVRGRLFF
>NA|TRBJ2-1|NA|TRBV11-2
TGTGCCAGCAGCTTAGAGGGATTGGGGCACAATGAGCAGTTCTTC
CASSLEGLGHNEQFF
>TRBD1|TRBJ1-2|NA|TRBV28
TGTGCCAGCAGTCGGGGACAGGCGAACTTGTACTATGGCTACACCTTC
CASSRGQANLYYGYTF
>TRBD2|TRBJ2-7|NA|TRBV6-1
TGTGCCAGCAGTGCCGGGACTATAAGCGAGCAGTACTTC
CASSAGTISEQYF
>TRBD2|TRBJ2-5|many|TRBV6-1
TGTGCCAGCAGTAAAAGCGGACTAGCGGGAGGGCCCGGCCAAGAGACCCAGTACTTC
CASSKSGLAGGPGQETQYF
>NA|TRBJ2-6|NA|TRBV3-1
TGTGCCAGCAGCCCTGTCGGGGGCAGGGCCAACGTCCTGACTTTC
CASSPVGGRANVLTF
>TRBD2|TRBJ2-7|once|TRBV2
TGTGCCAGCAGTGGACTAGCGGAAGGAGCCGCCTACGAGCAGTACTTC
CASSGLAEGAAYEQYF
>TRBD1|TRBJ1-1|NA|TRBV6-5
TGTGCCAGCAGTTATATCGTCCAGACAGGGGGGAACACTGAAGCTTTCTTT
CASSYIVQTGGNTEAFF
>TRBD1|TRBJ2-1|NA|TRBV12-3/TRBV12-4
TGTGCCAGCAGTCCCCGGCAGGGGGCTTTGAGATACAATGAGCAGTTCTTC
CASSPRQGALRYNEQFF
>TRBD2|TRBJ2-2|once|TRBV19
TGTGCCAGTATGTCCGGGAGGGCCGCCGGGGAGCTGTTTTTT
CASMSGRAAGELFF
>NA|TRBJ2-1|NA|TRBV14
TGTGCCAGCAGCCAATCCAATCGTCTGGCCCGGCAGTTCTTC
CASSQSNRLARQFF
>TRBD1|TRBJ2-4|many|TRBV24-1
TGTGCCACCAGTGATATAAGACAGGGGAAAAACATTCAGTACTTC
CATSDIRQGKNIQYF
>NA|TRBJ2-3|NA|TRBV7-9
TGTGCCAGCAGCCCCCGGAGCGTTAGCACAGATACGCAGTATTTT
CASSPRSVSTDTQYF
>TRBD2|TRBJ2-1|NA|TRBV19
TGTGCCAGTAGTATAGTCGGGAGGCACGGGAATGAGCAGTTCTTC
CASSIVGRHGNEQFF
>TRBD2|TRBJ2-3|few|TRBV15
TGTGCCACCAGCAGAGGAACTAGCGGGGGGTTCCTTCGTGCAGATACGCAGTATTTT
CATSRGTSGGFLRADTQYF
>NA|TRBJ2-7|few|TRBV29-1
TGCAGCGTTGAAAGGAGTTACGAGCAGTACTTC
CSVERSYEQYF
>NA|TRBJ2-2|few|TRBV28
TGTGCCAGCAGTTTATTGGGGTCGGGCGGGGAGCTGTTTTTT
CASSLLGSGGELFF
>NA|TRBJ1-2|NA|TRBV20-1
TGCAGTGCTAACTCTCAGTCAGGGGATGGCTACACCTTC
CSANSQSGDGYTF
>TRBD2|TRBJ2-1|NA|TRBV12-3/TRBV12-4
TGTGCCAGCAGTACATCACTAGCGGTTAATGAGCAGTTCTTC
CASSTSLAVNEQFF
>NA|TRBJ1-1|few|TRBV28
TGTGCCAGCAGTCCCCGGGCCGCTGAAGCTTTCTTT
CASSPRAAEAFF